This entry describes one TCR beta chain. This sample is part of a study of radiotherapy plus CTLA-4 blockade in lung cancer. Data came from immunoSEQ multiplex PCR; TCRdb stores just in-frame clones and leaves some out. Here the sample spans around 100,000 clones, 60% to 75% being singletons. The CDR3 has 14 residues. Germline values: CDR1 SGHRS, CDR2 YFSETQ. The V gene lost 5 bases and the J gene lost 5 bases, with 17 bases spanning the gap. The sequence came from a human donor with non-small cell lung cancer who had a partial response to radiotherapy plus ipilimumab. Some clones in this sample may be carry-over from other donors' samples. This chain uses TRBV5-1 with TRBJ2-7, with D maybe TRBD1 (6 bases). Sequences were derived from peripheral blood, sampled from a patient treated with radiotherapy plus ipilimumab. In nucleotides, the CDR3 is TGCGCCAGCAGAGGCACCTGGACAGTAAACGAGCAGTACTTC. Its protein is CASRGTWTVNEQYF.